The sequence of this T cell receptor (beta chain) was determined in a study of cytomegalovirus exposure and HLA in healthy donors. Study in general: An earlier analysis found 110 million or so unique TCR beta sequences from approximately 170 million T cells.

The CDR3 totals 16 residues. V was shortened by 0 bases and J by 0 bases, with 10 bases between the two germline ends. Germline V lookup: CDR1 SGHKS, CDR2 YYEKEE (reference sequence). General observations from the study: According to an earlier analysis, most TCR beta V segments yielded productive rearrangements about 87% or about 30% of the time. In most subjects, TCR beta sequences reportedly gave accurate predictions of HLA-A and HLA-B alleles.

Healthy bone marrow donors formed the donor group. The primer mix had 60 Vbeta and 13 Jbeta primers. Assay used: immunoSEQ multiplex PCR; TCRdb lists only in-frame clones, some missing. The sample holds 100,000 to 150,000 clones, under 80% seen once. In regard to this clone: The antigen is not known.

Sequencing was carried out using PBMCs. The origin of this receptor is a woman aged 55-70 years in good health and CMV-seropositive. This chain connects TRBV5-5 to TRBJ2-1, with a possible D match to TRBD1 (5 bases). The CDR3 DNA reads TGTGCCAGCAGCTTGGAACGACAGAGCTCCTACAATGAGCAGTTCTTC. It yields the protein CASSLERQSSYNEQFF.